This T cell receptor beta chain was identified in a study of vaccination effects on CD4 cells after COVID-19. General study results and limits: Healthy vaccinees had only 1 of 255 vaccine-induced clones cross-react with common cold coronaviruses. In the late period after vaccination, infection- and vaccine-induced clones contracted markedly.

Produced via immunoSEQ multiplex PCR; TCRdb's table is partial and in-frame only. The table has tens of thousands of clones, roughly four fifths seen once. CD4+ T cells specific for antigen were expanded with viral peptide pools by the ViraFEST assay before sequencing. Having been cultured for roughly 10 days, the cells underwent CD4+ T cell isolation. The participants, recipients of two vaccine doses, got either BNT162b2 or mRNA-1273. Vaccine recipients had no previous SARS-CoV-2 infection; their nucleocapsid antibodies were negative. The authors replaced half the medium with IL-2 medium on days 3 and 7. Of note for this clone: Antigen specificity is unknown.

The CDR3 contains 13 residues. V shed 6 bases, J shed 4 bases, and the junction held 4 bases outside the gene matches. Germline lookup yields CDR1 MNHEY and CDR2 SVGAGI. The chain combines TRBV6-5 with TRBJ1-2, with TRBD1 matching 8 bases. This sequence was found in a human donor who received a COVID-19 vaccine. Sequencing was performed on CD4+ T cells from PBMCs cultured with HCoV-229E spike peptides, taken after COVID-19 vaccination. The CDR3: CASSETGAYGYTF. In DNA form, the CDR3 reads TGTGCCAGCAGCGAGACAGGGGCCTATGGCTACACCTTC.